The clone carrying this T cell receptor (beta chain) has at least ten counts. The antigen remains unidentified. The germline V gene encodes CDR1 MNHNY and CDR2 SVGAGI (reference sequence). Trimming took off 6 bases at V and 0 bases at J, with 6 bases between the two ends. The length of the CDR3 is 13 residues. The data were obtained in a study of T-cell reconstitution after alpha-beta-depleted transplantation in children. Findings and caveats of the study: Certain patients had high TCRbeta diversity at day 60, and it came from recipient T cells and thymic progenitors that survived. A year had passed since transplant, and T-cell counts and diversity by then came mostly from newly produced T cells. The origin of alpha-beta T cells about two months after transplant was reportedly several hundred expanded graft clones.

Unique molecular identifiers were incorporated during preparation of the TCRbeta library. TCRdb re-derived calls from the PCR reads in MiXCR, one entry per CDR3 protein. The data hold some 350,000 distinct CDR3 sequences, with under 20% observed a single time. The TCR sequence derives from a male patient aged 2 to 10 who had a stem cell transplant for acute lymphoblastic leukemia, so the T cells may come from the graft donor. Specimen: PBMCs, mostly from graft donor cells, collected 360 days after TCRalphabeta/CD19-depleted stem cell transplant. The V call is TRBV6-6, the J call TRBJ2-1; the D is unclear. CDR3 sequence reads: CASSQSSYNEQFF. The DNA for the CDR3 is TGTGCCAGCAGCCAGAGCTCCTACAATGAGCAGTTCTTC.